This TCR beta chain was found in a study of OX40 agonist ivuxolimab in advanced cancers. Details on this clone: The antigen is undetermined.

Study results and caveats: Dose levels from 0.1 to 3.0 mg/kg saw CD4+ and CD8+ blood T cells expand clonally by week 6.

Generated by immunoSEQ multiplex PCR, the TCRdb table keeps only in-frame clones and is missing some. The profile covers about 80,000 clones, with approximately 89% appearing a single time and around 0.19% taken by the ten largest. The CDR3 is 15 residues long. Germline V gene lookup returns CDR1 SGHRS and CDR2 YFSETQ. Trimming removed 4 bases from V and 3 bases from J, with 13 bases in between. This TCR came from an adult with an advanced solid tumor such as melanoma, head and neck, liver or kidney cancer. This rearrangement joins TRBV5-1 to TRBJ1-4; D is unresolved. Material: CD4+ or CD8+ T cells sorted from blood, obtained in a trial of the OX40 agonist ivuxolimab. CDR3 region: CASSIRPDPNEKLFF. The CDR3 DNA reads TGCGCCAGCAGCATTCGTCCGGACCCTAATGAAAAACTGTTTTTT.